The 16 T cell receptor beta chains below were found in one sample sequenced in a study of CD8+CD57+ T cells in acquired aplastic anemia. Profiling that covered TCR beta VDJ and CDR3 relied on genomic DNA as its template. TCRdb reanalysed the reads using MiXCR and keeps one entry per CDR3 protein. The data contain some 220,000 distinct CDR3 sequences, roughly 33% of them singletons. The sample consisted of sorted CD4+, CD8+, or CD8+CD57+ T cells (not recorded which) from PBMCs. The receptors shown here come from a human donor in good health, serving as a control.

The V gene is TRBV2, the J gene TRBJ1-2; 11 bases match TRBD1. V lost 6 bases and J lost 8; bases outside the gene matches: 5. This CDR3 comprises 13 residues. Germline loops: CDR1 SNHLY, CDR2 FYNNEI. The CDR3 region has the DNA TGTGCCAGCAGCCCGGGACAGGGGGTAGGCTACACCTTC. It specifies CASSPGQGVGYTF.

V gene TRBV25-1 combines with J gene TRBJ1-1; 8 bases fit TRBD1. This CDR3 is built from 14 residues. Germline V CDR1 and CDR2: MGHDK, SYGVNS. The CDR3 bases are TGTGCTGGGTCCGGACAGGGAACTTCCACTGAAGCTTTCTTT. This gives the protein CAGSGQGTSTEAFF.

As for this clonotype: A much larger clone is a single base away; this may be a read error. The chain has TRBV20-1 and TRBJ2-5; D might be TRBD1 or TRBD2, each matching 6 bases. The CDR3 runs to 14 residues. Germline V gene lookup returns CDR1 DFQATT and CDR2 SNEGSKA (reference sequence). DNA of the CDR3: TGCAGTGCTAGAGTCGGGGGCCCGCGAGAGACCCTGTACTTC. Protein product: CSARVGGPRETLYF.

This clonotype was picked up many times. This sequence joins TRBV29-1 and TRBJ2-2; the D gene is possibly TRBD2 (6 bases). Germline V CDR1 and CDR2: SQVTM, ANQGSEA. The CDR3 length is 14 residues. Trimming left V 5 bases short and J 2 bases short, with 12 bases between. CDR3 coding DNA: TGCAGCGTTAGGCCGGGGGTCAACACCGGGGAGCTGTTTTTT. Amino acid sequence: CSVRPGVNTGELFF.

The gene calls are TRBV19 and TRBJ2-7; D uncertain. Trimming removed 4 bases at V and 1 base at J, with 14 bases between. CDR3 length: 15 residues. CDR1 is LNHDA, CDR2 SQIVND, per germline (reference sequence). As DNA, the CDR3 is TGTGCCAGTAGTACGGAGTCAGGCGCTTCCTACGAGCAGTACTTC. Protein: CASSTESGASYEQYF.

This clonotype was seen repeatedly, ten times or more. The rearrangement links TRBV3-1 to TRBJ2-7; D is ambiguous. This CDR3 comprises 14 residues. CDR1 and CDR2 from the germline V gene are LGHDT and YNNKEL (reference sequence). V gave up 3 bases and J gave up 4 bases, with 13 bases separating them. The CDR3 is CASSHQSLHYEQYF. CDR3 sequence (DNA): TGTGCCAGCAGCCACCAGTCTCTACATTACGAGCAGTACTTC.

This clonotype was recorded at least ten times. V usage is TRBV19 and J usage is TRBJ2-5; D is uncertain. CDR3 length: 11 amino acids. The V end lost 8 bases, the J end lost 5 bases, and 9 bases lay between the germline ends. From germline, CDR1 is LNHDA and CDR2 SQIVND (reference sequence). As DNA, the CDR3 is TGTGCCAGTGCTATGGGGGAGACCCAGTACTTC. Amino acids: CASAMGETQYF.

At least ten counts were recorded for this clonotype. The rearrangement uses TRBV6-2 or TRBV6-3 and TRBJ2-7; the match to TRBD1 covers 7 bases. The CDR3 is 15 residues long. V gave up 5 bases and J gave up 2 bases; unmatched junction bases: 9. The V gene's germline CDR1 is MNHEY and CDR2 SVGEGT. CDR3 sequence: CASSPRQGVAYEQYF. The CDR3 DNA reads TGTGCCAGCAGTCCCCGACAGGGAGTTGCCTACGAGCAGTACTTC.

This chain connects TRBV30 to TRBJ2-7; D ambiguous. CDR1 and CDR2 from the germline V gene are GTSNPN and SVGIG (reference sequence). V lost 0 bases to trimming and J lost 3 bases, with 9 bases between them. The CDR3 extends over 13 amino acids. The CDR3 region is CAWSVPGFYEQYF. In DNA, the CDR3 is TGTGCCTGGAGTGTACCTGGCTTCTACGAGCAGTACTTC.

This clonotype was counted many times. V is TRBV12-3 or TRBV12-4 and J is TRBJ2-7; D unresolved. The length of the CDR3 is 14 residues. The V gene lost 3 bases and the J gene lost 2 bases, with 11 bases spanning the gap. In DNA, the CDR3 is TGTGCCAGCAGTTTGGGCCGCCGGACCTACGAGCAGTACTTC. Translated, it gives CASSLGRRTYEQYF.

There are many counts of this clonotype. The genes are TRBV7-9 and TRBJ1-6; 7 nucleotides agree with TRBD1. V gave up 5 bases and J gave up 9 bases; unmatched junction bases: 7. Germline V gene lookup returns CDR1 SEHNR and CDR2 FQNEAQ (reference sequence). The CDR3 consists of 14 residues. The CDR3 protein is CASSQRQGLSPLHF. For the CDR3, the DNA is TGTGCCAGCAGCCAACGACAGGGACTTTCACCCCTCCACTTT.

This clonotype was counted at least ten times. The chain couples TRBV5-5 to TRBJ2-7; either TRBD1 or TRBD2 may supply D (5 bases each). Germline V gives CDR1 SGHKS, CDR2 YYEKEE (reference sequence). Trimming cost V 0 bases and J 5 bases, with 12 bases left between them. The CDR3 totals 14 residues. CDR3 nucleotides: TGTGCCAGCAGCTTGGTTTGGTGGGGGAACGAGCAGTACTTC. As protein: CASSLVWWGNEQYF.

This clonotype was seen repeatedly, ten times or more. This chain joins TRBV7-2 and TRBJ1-2; perhaps TRBD1 as D (6 bases). CDR3 size: 12 residues. Germline V lookup: CDR1 SGHTA, CDR2 FQGNSA. The V end lost 3 bases, the J end lost 8 bases, and 10 bases lay between the germline ends. CDR3 protein: CASSFPGHGYTF. The CDR3 coding sequence is TGTGCCAGCAGCTTCCCGGGACACGGCTACACCTTC.

This clonotype was detected a few times. The chain has TRBV20-1 and TRBJ1-2; 8 nucleotides match TRBD1. This CDR3 has 11 residues. Per the germline V gene, CDR1 is DFQATT and CDR2 is SNEGSKA (reference sequence). CDR3 sequence (DNA): TGCAGCACGGACAGGGAACATGGCTACACCTTC. Protein: CSTDREHGYTF.

This clonotype was seen only once. Being one base from a much bigger clone, this may be a read error. The gene calls are TRBV4-2 and TRBJ2-3; D is undetermined. The CDR3 loop spans 13 amino acids. Germline CDR1 and CDR2: LGHNA and YNFKEQ. Trimming cost V 7 bases and J 4 bases, with 12 bases left between them. The CDR3 nucleotides read TGTGCCAGCAACCAGAACCGAGCAGATACGCAGTATTTT. This sequence encodes CASNQNRADTQYF.

On this clonotype: This could be a read error, since a much larger clone is one nucleotide away. The rearrangement links TRBV7-2 to TRBJ2-3, with D hard to call. The germline V and J ends were trimmed by 5 bases and 3 bases, with 12 bases remaining between them. There are 14 residues in the CDR3. Germline assignment: CDR1 SGHTA and CDR2 FQGNSA. The CDR3 DNA follows: TGTGCCAGCAGCGAAAACGGGCCGACAGATACGCAGTATTTT. Translated: CASSENGPTDTQYF.